This TCR beta chain comes out of a study of regulatory T cells in long-lasting Graves disease. Time point described: persistent/refractory GD, antithyroid drugs over 5 years with positive TRAb. There was RNA extracted from PBMCs, and the TCR library was made from it. The study, taken as a whole, reports: Accuracy may have been reduced by the small sample size. When disease was persistent, TRBV28, TRBJ1-2 and TRBJ2-5 were the favored segments.

Assembly of TCR beta libraries relied on iRepertoire HTBI primers together with Arm-PCR of CDR3 regions. TCRdb ran MiXCR on the multiplex PCR reads and lists one entry per CDR3 protein. Of fewer than 450,000 distinct CDR3 sequences listed, about a quarter are singletons. Germline V lookup: CDR1 SQVTM, CDR2 ANQGSEA. V lost 8 bases to trimming and J lost 5 bases, with 15 bases between them. CDR3 length: 12 residues. This clonotype was observed a handful of times. Its antigen remains unidentified. The receptor was isolated from a female donor with Graves disease. Here the sequenced sample was peripheral blood mononuclear cells (PBMCs), taken when the disease was refractory, from a patient treated with antithyroid drugs. The chain uses TRBV29-1 and TRBJ2-5; a possible D gene is TRBD2 (7 bases). The CDR3 here is CSLTWGGETQYF. The CDR3, as DNA: TGCAGCCTCACCTGGGGGGGCGAGACCCAGTACTTC.